One and the same sample provided the 21 T cell receptor beta chains below, sequenced in a study of cytomegalovirus exposure and HLA in healthy donors. It was with 60 Vbeta and 13 Jbeta primers that the PCR ran. TCRdb's table, derived via immunoSEQ multiplex PCR, lists solely in-frame clones and lacks some. The sample carries some 110,000 clones, 70% to 80% recorded once. The sequenced sample consisted of PBMCs. Receptors were obtained from a boy younger than 18 in good health and CMV-seronegative.

This clone was seen more than once but under ten times. V gene TRBV11-2 combines with J gene TRBJ1-1, with unresolved D. Between the trimmed V and J ends, which lost 5 bases and 5 bases, there was a span of 15 bases. The CDR3 runs 14 residues. The germline V gene encodes CDR1 SGHAT and CDR2 FQNNGV. The DNA for the CDR3 is TGTGCCAGCAGCCCCAGGTCGGTCTCTACTGAAGCTTTCTTT. Translating it yields CASSPRSVSTEAFF.

The chain joins TRBV5-6 to TRBJ2-7; TRBD1 might be the D (6 bases). Deletions cut 7 bases from V and 0 bases from J, with 20 bases between. This CDR3 spans 16 amino acids. The germline gives CDR1 SGHDT, CDR2 YYEEEE. The CDR3 loop is CASCSGVRGFSYEQYF. The CDR3 DNA reads as TGTGCCAGCTGCTCAGGGGTCCGAGGCTTCTCCTACGAGCAGTACTTC.

This chain joins TRBV7-9 and TRBJ1-5; the match to TRBD1 covers 10 bases. Germline trimming cut 5 bases from V and 13 bases from J; bases unmatched to any gene: 14. Germline CDR1 is SEHNR and CDR2 is FQNEAQ (reference sequence). The CDR3 sequence is 15 residues long. As DNA, the CDR3 is TGTGCCAGCAGCCCCGAAGGGACAGGGGCGCAGGATCAGCATTTT. Residues: CASSPEGTGAQDQHF. Combining the CDR3 with reference TRBV7-9 and TRBJ1-5 gives the whole variable domain DTGVSQNPRHKITKRGQNVTFRCDPISEHNRLYWYRQTLGQGPEFLTYFQNEAQLEKSRLLSDRFSAERPKGSFSTLEIQRTEQGDSAMYLCASSPEGTGAQDQHFGDGTRLSIL.

This clone was observed a few times. The chain links TRBV6-5 to TRBJ2-7; 9 bases line up with TRBD1. The length of the CDR3 is 14 residues. Germline lookup yields CDR1 MNHEY and CDR2 SVGAGI. The V gene end was trimmed by 3 bases and the J gene end by 7 bases; junction bases not matched to a gene: 7. CDR3 protein: CASSYTGGAGEQYF. The CDR3 DNA reads TGTGCCAGCAGTTATACAGGGGGCGCGGGGGAGCAGTACTTC.

This clone has more than one count but fewer than ten. This chain uses TRBV11-2 with TRBJ1-1; no definite D call. The length of the CDR3 is 11 residues. Germline CDR1 SGHAT, CDR2 FQNNGV. Trimming left V 8 bases short and J 5 bases short, with 9 bases between. CDR3 protein: CASAGSTEAFF. The DNA of the CDR3 is TGTGCCAGCGCCGGGAGTACTGAAGCTTTCTTT. Supplemented by reference TRBV11-2 and TRBJ1-1, the full variable domain reads EAGVAQSPRYKIIEKRQSVAFWCNPISGHATLYWYQQILGQGPKLLIQFQNNGVVDDSQLPKDRFSAERLKGVDSTLKIQPAKLEDSAVYLCASAGSTEAFFGQGTRLTVV.

The chain has TRBV28 and TRBJ2-5, with D hard to call. CDR1 is MDHEN, CDR2 SYDVKM, per germline. The length of the CDR3 is 12 residues. V lost 6 bases and J 1 base, leaving 6 bases between the germline ends. CDR3 sequence: CASRRIQETQYF. In nucleotides, the CDR3 is TGTGCCAGCAGGCGGATCCAAGAGACCCAGTACTTC.

This clone has a single count. The rearrangement links TRBV6-1 to TRBJ1-2; 7 nucleotides agree with TRBD1. The trim removed 7 bases at V and 8 bases at J, leaving 10 bases unmatched. There are 13 residues in the CDR3. Per germline, CDR1 MNHNS and CDR2 SASEGT. In DNA, the CDR3 is TGTGCCAGCAAGCTCAGGGGGTCGCAAGGCTACACCTTC. Amino acid sequence: CASKLRGSQGYTF.

This clone was detected a few times. V is TRBV7-9 and J is TRBJ1-5; D remains unclear. This CDR3 contains 13 residues. V was pared by 5 bases and J by 5 bases, with 10 bases between. CDR1 and CDR2 (germline): SEHNR, FQNEAQ (reference sequence). DNA of the CDR3: TGTGCCAGCAGCCCCGACATCGATCAGCCCCAGCATTTT. Its protein is CASSPDIDQPQHF.

This chain connects TRBV28 to TRBJ1-6; perhaps TRBD1 as D (6 bases). V was shortened by 2 bases and J by 6 bases, with 8 bases between the two germline ends. The CDR3 contains 14 residues. Germline V gene data show CDR1 as MDHEN and CDR2 as SYDVKM. The CDR3 nucleotides are TGTGCCAGCAGTTTAGGACAGCTTAATTCACCCCTCCACTTT. Protein product: CASSLGQLNSPLHF.

This clone has a handful of counts. This sequence joins TRBV5-5 and TRBJ2-3; D is possibly TRBD2 (6 bases). Trimming stripped 2 bases from V and 0 bases from J, with 16 bases between. The CDR3 sequence is 17 residues long. CDR1 SGHKS and CDR2 YYEKEE come from the germline V gene (reference sequence). CDR3 coding DNA: TGTGCCAGCAGCTTAAACTTCCGGAGGGCTAGCACAGATACGCAGTATTTT. Amino acid sequence: CASSLNFRRASTDTQYF. Filled out from reference TRBV5-5 and TRBJ2-3, the complete variable domain reads DAGVTQSPTHLIKTRGQQVTLRCSPISGHKSVSWYQQVLGQGPQFIFQYYEKEERGRGNFPDRFSARQFPNYSSELNVNALLLGDSALYLCASSLNFRRASTDTQYFGPGTRLTVL.

The chain links TRBV18 to TRBJ1-4; no firm D call. Germline V gene data show CDR1 as KGHSH and CDR2 as LQKENI. Deletions cut 3 bases from V and 8 bases from J, with 10 bases between. The CDR3 totals 13 residues. The CDR3 DNA reads as TGTGCCAGCTCACCCCCTAGTTGGGAAAAACTGTTTTTT. As protein: CASSPPSWEKLFF.

This chain connects TRBV18 to TRBJ1-2; no reliable D call. Deletions cut 6 bases from V and 2 bases from J, with 13 bases between. Germline CDR1 is KGHSH and CDR2 is LQKENI. The CDR3 runs to 14 residues. The CDR3 protein is CASSSTGGNYGYTF. CDR3 DNA: TGTGCCAGCTCTTCCACGGGAGGGAACTATGGCTACACCTTC. Full variable domain (missing parts from reference TRBV18 and TRBJ1-2): NAGVMQNPRHLVRRRGQEARLRCSPMKGHSHVYWYRQLPEEGLKFMVYLQKENIIDESGMPKERFSAEFPKEGPSILRIQQVVRGDSAAYFCASSSTGGNYGYTFGSGTRLTVV.

This CDR3 reads CATSGRGGETQYF. CDR3 DNA: TGTGCCACCAGCGGACGAGGAGGAGAGACCCAGTACTTC. The J gene is TRBJ2-5, the V gene TRBV15, with D perhaps TRBD2 (5 bases). CDR1 and CDR2 (germline): LNHNV, YYDKDF (reference sequence). This CDR3 is built from 13 residues. V lost 5 bases, J lost 4 bases, and 11 bases lay in between. The full variable domain, completed using reference TRBV15 and TRBJ2-5, is DAMVIQNPRYQVTQFGKPVTLSCSQTLNHNVMYWYQQKSSQAPKLLFHYYDKDFNNEADTPDNFQSRRPNTSFCFLDIRSPGLGDTAMYLCATSGRGGETQYFGPGTRLLVL.

CDR3 region: CATSRDSSGLQETQYF. The CDR3, as DNA: TGTGCCACCAGCAGAGATAGTTCAGGGCTCCAAGAGACCCAGTACTTC. The V gene is TRBV15, the J gene TRBJ2-5; possible D gene TRBD1, 5 bases. The CDR3 extends over 16 amino acids. The V and J ends lost 0 bases and 1 base respectively, with 12 bases between them. The germline V gene has CDR1 LNHNV and CDR2 YYDKDF (reference sequence).

The chain uses TRBV29-1 and TRBJ2-3; D perhaps matches TRBD2 (6 bases). CDR1 and CDR2 from the germline V gene are SQVTM and ANQGSEA. The V end lost 6 bases, the J end lost 0 bases, and 19 bases lay between the germline ends. The CDR3 loop spans 16 amino acids. The CDR3 here is CSVLRDWSSSTDTQYF. The CDR3 nucleotides read TGCAGCGTGCTCCGGGACTGGAGCAGTAGCACAGATACGCAGTATTTT.

V usage is TRBV2 and J usage is TRBJ2-2; 8 bases agree with TRBD2. The V and J ends lost 6 bases and 6 bases, in that order; junction bases with no gene match: 9. Germline loops: CDR1 SNHLY, CDR2 FYNNEI. The CDR3 runs 15 residues. This chain's CDR3 is CASRDRGGRAGELFF. The CDR3 DNA reads TGTGCCAGCAGAGATCGGGGGGGCCGTGCCGGGGAGCTGTTTTTT.

The CDR3 sequence: CASSVTGFVNTIYF. Written as DNA, the CDR3 is TGTGCCAGCAGCGTGACAGGGTTCGTAAACACCATATATTTT. The genes are TRBV5-6 and TRBJ1-3; 7 bases map to TRBD1. CDR1 SGHDT and CDR2 YYEEEE come from the germline V gene. V lost 4 bases to trimming and J lost 6 bases; unmatched junction nucleotides: 7. This CDR3 spans 14 amino acids.

This clone was detected a few times. The rearrangement uses TRBV28 and TRBJ1-2; D gene unclear. This CDR3 has 14 residues. In germline, CDR1 is MDHEN, CDR2 SYDVKM. Trimming shortened V by 2 bases and J by 4 bases, and 11 bases separated the two germline ends. CDR3 coding DNA: TGTGCCAGCAGTTTAAATCGTGACTTCTATGGCTACACCTTC. It is translated as CASSLNRDFYGYTF.

J is TRBJ1-2 and V is TRBV5-1; 9 nucleotides line up with TRBD1. Trimming removed 4 bases from V and 6 bases from J; junction bases left unmatched: 7. The germline CDR1 and CDR2 sequences are SGHRS and YFSETQ. The CDR3 totals 14 residues. The CDR3: CASSPGTGLNGYTF. In nucleotides, the CDR3 is TGCGCCAGCAGCCCTGGGACAGGGCTTAATGGCTACACCTTC.

The chain is built from TRBV5-4 and TRBJ1-1; possible D gene TRBD1, 5 bases. The germline V gene encodes CDR1 SGHNT and CDR2 YYREEE (reference sequence). This CDR3 comprises 11 residues. V lost 2 bases to trimming and J lost 8 bases, with 7 bases between them. CDR3 residues: CASSLGQEAFF. Here the CDR3 DNA reads TGTGCCAGCAGCTTAGGACAAGAAGCTTTCTTT.

This rearrangement joins TRBV7-8 to TRBJ1-5; TRBD1 matches at 8 bases. Germline V gene data show CDR1 as SGHVS and CDR2 as FQNEAQ. The CDR3 is 16 amino acids. V gave up 4 bases and J gave up 7 bases; unmatched junction bases: 12. The CDR3 loop is CASSSTPTGEGQPQHF. In DNA, the CDR3 is TGTGCCAGCAGCTCTACGCCGACAGGGGAAGGCCAGCCCCAGCATTTT.